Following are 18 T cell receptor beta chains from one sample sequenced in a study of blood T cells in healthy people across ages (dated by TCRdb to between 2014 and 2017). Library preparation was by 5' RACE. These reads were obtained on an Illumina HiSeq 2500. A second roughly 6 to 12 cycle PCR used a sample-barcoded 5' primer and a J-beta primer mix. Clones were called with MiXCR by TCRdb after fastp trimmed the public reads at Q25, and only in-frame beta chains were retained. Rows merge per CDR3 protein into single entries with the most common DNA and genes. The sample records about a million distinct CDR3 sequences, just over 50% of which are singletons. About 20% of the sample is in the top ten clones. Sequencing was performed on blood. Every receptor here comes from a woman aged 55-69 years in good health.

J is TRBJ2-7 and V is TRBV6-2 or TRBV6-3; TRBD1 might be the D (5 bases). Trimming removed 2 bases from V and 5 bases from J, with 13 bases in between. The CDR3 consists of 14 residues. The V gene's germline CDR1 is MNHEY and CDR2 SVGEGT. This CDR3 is CASSYGQRTNEQYF. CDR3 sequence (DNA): TGTGCCAGCAGTTACGGACAACGAACTAACGAGCAGTACTTC.

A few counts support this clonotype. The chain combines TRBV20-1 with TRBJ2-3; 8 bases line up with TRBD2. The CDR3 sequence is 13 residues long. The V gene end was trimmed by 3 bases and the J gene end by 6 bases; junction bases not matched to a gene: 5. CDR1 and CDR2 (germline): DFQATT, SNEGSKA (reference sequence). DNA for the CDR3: TGCAGTGCTAGCGGGAGGGCCTTGGATACGCAGTATTTT. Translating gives CSASGRALDTQYF.

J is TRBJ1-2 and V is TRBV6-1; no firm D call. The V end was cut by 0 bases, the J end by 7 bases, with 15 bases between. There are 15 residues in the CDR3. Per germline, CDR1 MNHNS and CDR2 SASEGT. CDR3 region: CASSEARLQTCGYTF. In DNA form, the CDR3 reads TGTGCCAGCAGTGAAGCGCGGTTACAGACCTGTGGCTACACCTTC.

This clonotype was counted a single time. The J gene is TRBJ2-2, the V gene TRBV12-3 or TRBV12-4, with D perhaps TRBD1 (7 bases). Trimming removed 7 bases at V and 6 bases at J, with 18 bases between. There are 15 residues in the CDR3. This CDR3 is CASTRRQGGAGELFF. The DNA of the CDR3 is TGTGCCAGCACCAGAAGACAGGGCGGGGCCGGGGAGCTGTTTTTT.

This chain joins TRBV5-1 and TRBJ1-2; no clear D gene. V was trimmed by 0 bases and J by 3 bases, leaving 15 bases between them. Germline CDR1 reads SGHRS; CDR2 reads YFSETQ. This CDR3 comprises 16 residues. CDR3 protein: CASSLGPLTWDYGYTF. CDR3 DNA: TGCGCCAGCAGCTTGGGCCCCCTTACATGGGACTATGGCTACACCTTC. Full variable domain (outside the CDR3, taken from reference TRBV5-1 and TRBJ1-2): KAGVTQTPRYLIKTRGQQVTLSCSPISGHRSVSWYQQTPGQGLQFLFEYFSETQRNKGNFPGRFSGRQFSNSRSEMNVSTLELGDSALYLCASSLGPLTWDYGYTFGSGTRLTVV.

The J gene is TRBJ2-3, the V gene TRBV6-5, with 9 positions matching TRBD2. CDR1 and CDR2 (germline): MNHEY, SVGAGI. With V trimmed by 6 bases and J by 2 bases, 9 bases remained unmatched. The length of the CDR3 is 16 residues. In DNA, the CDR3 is TGTGCCAGCAGCCGCCCCGGCGGGAGGGTCACAGATACGCAGTATTTT. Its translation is CASSRPGGRVTDTQYF.

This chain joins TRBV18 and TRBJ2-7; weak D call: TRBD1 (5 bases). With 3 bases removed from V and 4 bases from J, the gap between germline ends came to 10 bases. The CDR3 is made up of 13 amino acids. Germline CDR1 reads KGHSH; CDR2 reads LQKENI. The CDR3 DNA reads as TGTGCCAGCTCACCGACCAGGGTTTACGAGCAGTACTTC. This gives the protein CASSPTRVYEQYF.

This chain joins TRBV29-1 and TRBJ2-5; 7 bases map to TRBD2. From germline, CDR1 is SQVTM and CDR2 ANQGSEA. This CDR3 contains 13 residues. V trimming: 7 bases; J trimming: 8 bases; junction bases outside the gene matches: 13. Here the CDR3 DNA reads TGCAGCGCCCCACTAGCGAGGTTTGAAACCCAGTACTTC. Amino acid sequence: CSAPLARFETQYF.

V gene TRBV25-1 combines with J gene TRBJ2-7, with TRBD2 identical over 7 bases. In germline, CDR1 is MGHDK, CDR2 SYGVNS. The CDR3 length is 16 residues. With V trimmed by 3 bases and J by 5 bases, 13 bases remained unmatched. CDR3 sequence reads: CASSEDGREVRHEQYF. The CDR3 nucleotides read TGTGCCAGCAGTGAGGACGGACGGGAGGTTCGCCACGAGCAGTACTTC.

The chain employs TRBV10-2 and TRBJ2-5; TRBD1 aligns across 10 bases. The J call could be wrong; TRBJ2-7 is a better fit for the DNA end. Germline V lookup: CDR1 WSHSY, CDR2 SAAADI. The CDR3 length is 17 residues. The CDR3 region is CASNQNWRTGGVNEQYF. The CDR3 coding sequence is TGCGCCAGCAATCAAAACTGGAGGACAGGGGGTGTAAACGAGCAGTACTTC.

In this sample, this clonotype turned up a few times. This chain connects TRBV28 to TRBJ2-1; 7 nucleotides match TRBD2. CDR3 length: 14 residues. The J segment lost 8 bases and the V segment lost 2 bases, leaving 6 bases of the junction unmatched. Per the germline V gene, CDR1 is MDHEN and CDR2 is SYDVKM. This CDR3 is CASSLGREPDEQFF. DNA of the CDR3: TGTGCCAGCAGTTTAGGGCGGGAGCCAGATGAGCAGTTCTTC.

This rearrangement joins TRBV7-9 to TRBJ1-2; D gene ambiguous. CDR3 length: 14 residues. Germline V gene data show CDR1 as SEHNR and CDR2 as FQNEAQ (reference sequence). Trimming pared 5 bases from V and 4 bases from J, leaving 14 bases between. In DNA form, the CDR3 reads TGTGCCAGCAGCCGGGGTCCCGACGTCTATGGCTACACCTTC. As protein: CASSRGPDVYGYTF.

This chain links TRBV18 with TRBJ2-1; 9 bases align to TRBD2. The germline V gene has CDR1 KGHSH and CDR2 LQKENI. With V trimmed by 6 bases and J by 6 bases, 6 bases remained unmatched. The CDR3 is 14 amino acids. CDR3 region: CASSVGTSSNEQFF. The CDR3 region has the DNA TGTGCCAGCTCCGTCGGGACTAGCAGCAATGAGCAGTTCTTC.

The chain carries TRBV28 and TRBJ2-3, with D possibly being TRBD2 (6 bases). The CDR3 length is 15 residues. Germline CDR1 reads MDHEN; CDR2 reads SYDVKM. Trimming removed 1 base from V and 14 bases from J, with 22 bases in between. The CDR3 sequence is CASSLSYGRPGGSYF. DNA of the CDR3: TGTGCCAGCAGTTTATCGTATGGGAGGCCCGGCGGGTCGTATTTT.

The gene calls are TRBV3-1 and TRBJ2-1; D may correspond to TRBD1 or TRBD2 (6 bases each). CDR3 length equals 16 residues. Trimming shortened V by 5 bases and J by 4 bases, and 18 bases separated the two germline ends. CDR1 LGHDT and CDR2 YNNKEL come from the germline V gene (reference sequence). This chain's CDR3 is CASSSTGRRGYNEQFF. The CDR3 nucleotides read TGTGCCAGCAGCTCCACAGGGAGGAGAGGTTACAATGAGCAGTTCTTC.

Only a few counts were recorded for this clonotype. The CDR3 sequence: CSARRAGPYNEQYF. In nucleotides, the CDR3 is TGCAGTGCTAGAAGGGCCGGTCCCTACAATGAGCAGTACTTC. The chain uses TRBV20-1 and TRBJ2-1; D is unclear. The assigned J gene may be wrong: the sequence end matches TRBJ2-7 better. CDR3 length equals 14 residues. The germline V gene has CDR1 DFQATT and CDR2 SNEGSKA (reference sequence).

CDR3 DNA: TGTGCCAGCAGTTATCTAGCGGGAAAAGTCCGTCGGTCCTACGAGCAGTACTTC. Translation gives CASSYLAGKVRRSYEQYF. This chain links TRBV7-2 with TRBJ2-5; TRBD2 matches 9 bases. The J call may be wrong; the DNA end is better matched by TRBJ2-7. CDR3 size: 18 residues. The V gene's germline CDR1 is SGHTA and CDR2 FQGNSA.

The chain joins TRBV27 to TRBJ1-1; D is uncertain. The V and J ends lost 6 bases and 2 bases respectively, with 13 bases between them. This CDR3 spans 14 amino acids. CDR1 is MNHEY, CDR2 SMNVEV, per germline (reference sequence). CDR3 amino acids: CASRDPGRNTEAFF. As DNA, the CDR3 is TGTGCCAGCAGGGATCCGGGCCGCAACACTGAAGCTTTCTTT.